This T cell receptor beta chain is drawn from a study of T cells after yellow fever vaccination. Study information: Fractions of low cell number were prepared using SMART-Seq v4 Ultra Low Input. Study-level findings and limits: The secondary response peaked faster, at day 5 versus 15, but was weaker. The study noted that FACS-sorted repertoires could contain abundant clonotypes contaminating from the bulk population.

The CDR3 is 16 residues long. Unmatched junction bases numbered 9, after V lost 7 bases and J lost 2 bases. CDR1 and CDR2 from the germline V gene are MNHEY and SVGAGI. For this clonotype: Its cognate antigen is unknown.

Making TCR cDNA involved 5'RACE template switching, which added UMIs and a universal primer site. A single record per CDR3 protein comes from TCRdb applying MiXCR to the 5' RACE reads. The sample has 170,000 or so distinct CDR3 sequences; roughly 6.4% are singletons. The specimen was CD4+ T cells sorted from PBMCs, collected on the day of the first yellow fever vaccination. This clonotype originated in a young man who received the YFV17D yellow fever vaccine. The chain links TRBV6-5 to TRBJ2-4; 9 nucleotides match TRBD1. As DNA, the CDR3 is TGTGCCAGCATCCTGAGACAGGGGGTGACCAAAAACATTCAGTACTTC. Translation gives CASILRQGVTKNIQYF.